This paragraph reports one T cell receptor (beta chain). Its antigen remains unidentified. No base quality values were provided; no much bigger clone lies one nucleotide off. From a lookup of the germline V gene (reference sequence), CDR1 and CDR2 are LNHDA and SQIVND. The CDR3 has 14 amino acids, counting the end cysteine and phenylalanine. The CDR3 DNA has 42 bases and is translated from base 1. At the junction V is shortened by 3 bases and J by 5 bases, with 13 bases in between. For repertoire sequencing, TCR beta CDR3 regions were amplified from RNA transcripts. HTBI primers and the Qiagen OneStep RT-PCR kit were used in a first-round RT-PCR, which was followed by a second-round multiplex PCR, size selection and purification. The libraries underwent paired-end sequencing with 100 bp reads on an Illumina HiSeq2000. The paper's processing steps were these. SOAPnuke was used to process the reads, throwing out any read that had adapters, had uncalled bases, had a mean Phred below 15, or lacked an exact constant-primer or identifier match. High-quality paired reads were merged with COPE v1.2.5. Each unique nucleotide sequence was defined as a clonotype, and clonotypes were aligned to IMGT TRB V, D and J references with MiTCR v1.1. The analysis was limited to V-J combinations with a frequency above 0.0001, which together covered about 99% of repertoires. For each V-J combination, a TCR clonal expansion and chaos score was defined as the ratio of F50 clonal expansion to chaos observed in the TCRdist matrix. Welch's t-statistics and random forest were used to reduce the features to 10 to 15 V-J combinations, which were then used as input to a naive Bayes classifier. The Morisita-Horn index was used to measure how similar the thyroid and blood repertoires were. TCRdb reworked the public reads: Q25 trimming with fastp, MiXCR clone assembly, productive beta chains retained. For every CDR3 protein sequence, its rows merge into one entry that carries the most common genes and DNA. These V and J calls derive from TCRdb rather than the authors' analysis. The table for this sample lists approximately 640,000 distinct CDR3 sequences; approximately 39% of them were counted only once. The ten largest clonotypes hold over 2.5% of the sample.

This sample is part of a study of Graves' ophthalmopathy and Graves' hyperthyroidism (dated by TCRdb to the late 2010s). About the investigation overall: Peripheral blood was collected before any treatment was given, at the time of initial diagnosis. In total, approximately 140 blood samples were TCR-sequenced: 40 to 45 ophthalmopathy, under 80 hyperthyroidism and some 17 hyperthyroidism-to-ophthalmopathy patients. To tell Graves' ophthalmopathy apart from Graves' hyperthyroidism, and to predict which patients would progress to ophthalmopathy, the study relied on TCR beta repertoire signatures. To explore V-J signatures that distinguish ophthalmopathy from hyperthyroidism, a discovery set of 90 to 100 patients was enrolled, made up of over 40 with ophthalmopathy and some 60 with stable hyperthyroidism. Once sampling was done, hyperthyroidism patients were given methimazole at a starting dose of 30 mg daily, while ophthalmopathy patients were given high-dose intravenous methylprednisolone. In over 5 hyperthyroidism patients, the T-cell repertoire of thyroid tissue was compared with the T-cell repertoire of blood. The independent validation cohort included under 20 hyperthyroidism patients plus 17 patients who later progressed from hyperthyroidism to ophthalmopathy. Study-level results and caveats: Most of the expanded thyroid clonotypes with a frequency above 0.001 were also detected in blood, and it was suggested that the thyroid immune response may be reflected by blood repertoires. In validation, the model predicted ophthalmopathy progression with about 70% sensitivity and roughly 72% specificity; eleven to twelve predicted patients were CT-confirmed with GO in a median of approximately 6.5 months. In cross-validation, the 13-signature model distinguished ophthalmopathy from stable hyperthyroidism with approximately 85% sensitivity and about 84% specificity, and in the test set the corresponding values were roughly 78% and 74%. Sample size was not statistically predetermined, and group allocation was not concealed from the investigators.

Ophthalmopathy patients were characterized by moderately to severely active disease, a Clinical Activity Score of at least 3, a NOSPECS grade of at least 4, and a disease duration under 3 months. Patients with other autoimmune diseases, uncontrolled infections, pregnancy or lactation were excluded from the study. Diagnosis was based on clinical symptoms, serum thyroxine, TRAb, thyroid ultrasound and orbital computed tomography. Ficoll-Paque density gradient centrifugation was used to isolate PBMCs from about 10 ml of fresh peripheral blood. Total RNA was extracted using Trizol reagent, and RNA quality was checked on an Agilent 2100 Bioanalyzer.

Sequenced sample: peripheral blood. The sequence derives from an adult man with Graves' ophthalmopathy. This chain is built from TRBV19 and TRBJ1-1; the D region possibly corresponds to TRBD1 (5 bases align). The nucleotide sequence is TGTGCCAGTAGTATTCCGGCGGGGGGTACTGAAGCTTTCTTT. The resulting protein is CASSIPAGGTEAFF.